This TCR beta chain is from a study of blood T cell repertoires in COVID-19. Study-level background: Material from acute and convalescent COVID-19 was sourced from the United States, Italy and Spain.

Germline V lookup: CDR1 PRHDT, CDR2 FYEKMQ (reference sequence). The junction had 12 bases not matched to a gene; V was cut back by 4 bases and J by 8 bases. CDR3 length: 16 residues. Using immunoSEQ multiplex PCR, the repertoire was profiled, and TCRdb retains in-frame clones only, with some absent. The sample holds some 200,000 clones, approximately 86% seen once. Cohort placement rested on clinical history that participants reported themselves. The clonotype originates from a woman in her thirties who had recovered from COVID-19. Sequenced material: PBMCs or T cells enriched from blood (not recorded which). V is TRBV13 and J is TRBJ2-3; TRBD2 aligns across 10 bases. The CDR3 sequence is CASSYRTSGPRGTQYF. In DNA, the CDR3 is TGTGCCAGCAGCTACAGGACTAGCGGTCCCAGGGGTACGCAGTATTTT.